The entry below gives a single T cell receptor (beta chain) sequence along with its context. The entry originates in a study of blood T cell repertoires in COVID-19. Study-level background: The origin of the acute and convalescent COVID-19 samples was the United States, Italy and Spain. The cDNA or gDNA used as material had been derived from T cells, B-cell-depleted T cells, or PBMCs.

Authors' processing steps: Amplification with reference gene primers provided the estimates of nucleated cell counts. TCRdb's table, derived via immunoSEQ multiplex PCR, lists solely in-frame clones and lacks some. The D gene and trimming were derived from the DNA, and the V and J assignments and clone size from that table. The sample yields approximately 49,000 clones, around 86% seen once. Patients at the Seattle site were enrolled during active infection and followed longitudinally. Per germline, CDR1 SGHAT and CDR2 FQNNGV. CDR3 size: 11 residues. The V end lost 3 bases, the J end lost 9 bases, and 6 bases lay between the germline ends.

This receptor was identified in a woman aged 80 or older with COVID-19, enrolled during active disease. The sample consisted of peripheral blood. This sequence joins TRBV11-2 and TRBJ2-1; perhaps TRBD2 as D (6 bases). The CDR3 DNA reads as TGTGCCAGCAGCTTGACTAGTGAGCAGTTCTTC. It specifies CASSLTSEQFF.